Below, 7 T cell receptor beta chains from the same sample are listed, as sequenced in a study of blood T cell repertoires in COVID-19. Some clones are missing from TCRdb's copy, which holds only in-frame ones; the method was immunoSEQ multiplex PCR. The profile covers over 350,000 clones, with around 90% appearing a single time and 0.9% to 1.5% taken by the ten largest. Specimen: PBMCs or T cells enriched from blood (not recorded which). The receptors were gathered from a woman under 30 who had recovered from COVID-19.

The V gene is TRBV7-2, the J gene TRBJ1-6; possibly TRBD1 for D (5 bases). Germline loops: CDR1 SGHTA, CDR2 FQGNSA. V was shortened by 2 bases and J by 1 base, with 9 bases between the two germline ends. This CDR3 has 16 amino acids. The CDR3 DNA follows: TGTGCCAGCAGCTTAAGCCAGGGATCCTATAATTCACCCCTCCACTTT. Amino acids: CASSLSQGSYNSPLHF.

This sequence joins TRBV28 and TRBJ1-4; TRBD1 might be the D (6 bases). Trimming took 6 bases from V and 4 from J, leaving 12 bases between them. This CDR3 spans 14 amino acids. The germline CDR1 and CDR2 sequences are MDHEN and SYDVKM. DNA of the CDR3: TGTGCCAGCAGCAAGACAGGCTTTAATGAAAAACTGTTTTTT. It specifies CASSKTGFNEKLFF.

CDR3 protein: CASSTSGLTNTEAFF. The CDR3 coding sequence is TGTGCCAGTAGTACGTCCGGACTTACGAACACTGAAGCTTTCTTT. The chain carries TRBV19 and TRBJ1-1; D is unresolved. The CDR3 covers 15 residues. V lost 4 bases and J lost 1, with 13 bases in between. Germline V gene sequence: CDR1 LNHDA, CDR2 SQIVND (reference sequence).

This clone occurred a few times. V gene TRBV9 combines with J gene TRBJ2-2; possibly TRBD2 for D (6 bases). The germline V gene encodes CDR1 SGDLS and CDR2 YYNGEE. The CDR3 loop spans 15 amino acids. V was clipped by 0 bases and J by 5 bases, with 11 bases between them. The CDR3 sequence is CASSVDPSVTGELFF. The CDR3 nucleotides read TGTGCCAGCAGCGTAGACCCTAGCGTTACCGGGGAGCTGTTTTTT.

The genes are TRBV6-5 and TRBJ2-7; the match to TRBD2 covers 11 bases. The junction had 4 bases not matched to a gene; V was cut back by 4 bases and J by 5 bases. This CDR3 is built from 14 residues. From germline, CDR1 is MNHEY and CDR2 SVGAGI. DNA of the CDR3: TGTGCCAGCAGTTTAGCGGGGGGGCCGAACGAGCAGTACTTC. Translation: CASSLAGGPNEQYF.

The chain recombines TRBV11-3 with TRBJ2-2; no clear D. Germline CDR1 is SGHNT and CDR2 is YENEEA. The V and J ends lost 1 base and 3 bases respectively, with 6 bases between them. This CDR3 is 14 amino acids long. CDR3 DNA: TGTGCCAGCAGCTTAGGGCCTCACACCGGGGAGCTGTTTTTT. This codes for CASSLGPHTGELFF.

V is TRBV3-1 (or the pseudogene TRBV3-2) and J is TRBJ2-1, with 12 nucleotides matching TRBD2. This CDR3 has 16 residues. The V segment lost 4 bases and the J segment 8 bases; nucleotides outside the gene matches: 9. Germline assignment: CDR1 LGHDT and CDR2 YNNKEL (reference sequence). The CDR3 region is CASSLPSGGAFDEQFF. The CDR3 region has the DNA TGTGCCAGCAGCCTGCCTAGCGGGGGGGCATTCGATGAGCAGTTCTTC.